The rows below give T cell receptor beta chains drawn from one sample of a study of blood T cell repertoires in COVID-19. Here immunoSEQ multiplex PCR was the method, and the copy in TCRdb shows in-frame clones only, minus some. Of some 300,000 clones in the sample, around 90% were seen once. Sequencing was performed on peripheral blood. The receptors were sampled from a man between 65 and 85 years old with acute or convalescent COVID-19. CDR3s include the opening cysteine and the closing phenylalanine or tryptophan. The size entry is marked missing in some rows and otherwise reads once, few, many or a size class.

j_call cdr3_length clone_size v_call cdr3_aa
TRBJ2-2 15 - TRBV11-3 CASTQRGMNTGELFF
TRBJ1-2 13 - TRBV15 CATSRDRGVGYTF
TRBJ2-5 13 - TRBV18 CASSLRQQETQYF
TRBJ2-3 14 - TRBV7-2 CASSLSEPQDTQYF
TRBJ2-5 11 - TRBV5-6 CASSEEETQYF
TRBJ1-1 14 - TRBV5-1 CASSVDRPSTEAFF
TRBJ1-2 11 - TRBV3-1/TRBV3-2 CASSQLYGYTF
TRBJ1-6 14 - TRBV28 CASSLIQGVSPLHF
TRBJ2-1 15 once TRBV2 CASSLAGGPSNEQFF
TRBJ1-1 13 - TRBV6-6 CASSYLGGDRAFF
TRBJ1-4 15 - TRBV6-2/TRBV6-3 CASSYSGPDRGKLFF
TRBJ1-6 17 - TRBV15 CATSRGTSGTTGGPLHF
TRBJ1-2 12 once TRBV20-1 CSATDRARGYTF
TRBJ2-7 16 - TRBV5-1 CASSLDRRGGLYEQYF
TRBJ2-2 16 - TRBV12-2 CASHLGVGVNTGELFF
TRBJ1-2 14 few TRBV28 CASRMGGTSDGYTF
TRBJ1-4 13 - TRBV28 CATLIQGYEKLFF
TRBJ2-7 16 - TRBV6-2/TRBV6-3 CASSYANSILTYEQYF
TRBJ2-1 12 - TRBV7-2 CASSRTRIEQFF
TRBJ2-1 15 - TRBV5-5 CASSVGQGTYNEQFF
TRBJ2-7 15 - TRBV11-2 CASSLTTQASYEQYF
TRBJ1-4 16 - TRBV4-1 CASSQDPNRDSEKLFF
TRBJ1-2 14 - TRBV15 CATSFSLEDYGYTF